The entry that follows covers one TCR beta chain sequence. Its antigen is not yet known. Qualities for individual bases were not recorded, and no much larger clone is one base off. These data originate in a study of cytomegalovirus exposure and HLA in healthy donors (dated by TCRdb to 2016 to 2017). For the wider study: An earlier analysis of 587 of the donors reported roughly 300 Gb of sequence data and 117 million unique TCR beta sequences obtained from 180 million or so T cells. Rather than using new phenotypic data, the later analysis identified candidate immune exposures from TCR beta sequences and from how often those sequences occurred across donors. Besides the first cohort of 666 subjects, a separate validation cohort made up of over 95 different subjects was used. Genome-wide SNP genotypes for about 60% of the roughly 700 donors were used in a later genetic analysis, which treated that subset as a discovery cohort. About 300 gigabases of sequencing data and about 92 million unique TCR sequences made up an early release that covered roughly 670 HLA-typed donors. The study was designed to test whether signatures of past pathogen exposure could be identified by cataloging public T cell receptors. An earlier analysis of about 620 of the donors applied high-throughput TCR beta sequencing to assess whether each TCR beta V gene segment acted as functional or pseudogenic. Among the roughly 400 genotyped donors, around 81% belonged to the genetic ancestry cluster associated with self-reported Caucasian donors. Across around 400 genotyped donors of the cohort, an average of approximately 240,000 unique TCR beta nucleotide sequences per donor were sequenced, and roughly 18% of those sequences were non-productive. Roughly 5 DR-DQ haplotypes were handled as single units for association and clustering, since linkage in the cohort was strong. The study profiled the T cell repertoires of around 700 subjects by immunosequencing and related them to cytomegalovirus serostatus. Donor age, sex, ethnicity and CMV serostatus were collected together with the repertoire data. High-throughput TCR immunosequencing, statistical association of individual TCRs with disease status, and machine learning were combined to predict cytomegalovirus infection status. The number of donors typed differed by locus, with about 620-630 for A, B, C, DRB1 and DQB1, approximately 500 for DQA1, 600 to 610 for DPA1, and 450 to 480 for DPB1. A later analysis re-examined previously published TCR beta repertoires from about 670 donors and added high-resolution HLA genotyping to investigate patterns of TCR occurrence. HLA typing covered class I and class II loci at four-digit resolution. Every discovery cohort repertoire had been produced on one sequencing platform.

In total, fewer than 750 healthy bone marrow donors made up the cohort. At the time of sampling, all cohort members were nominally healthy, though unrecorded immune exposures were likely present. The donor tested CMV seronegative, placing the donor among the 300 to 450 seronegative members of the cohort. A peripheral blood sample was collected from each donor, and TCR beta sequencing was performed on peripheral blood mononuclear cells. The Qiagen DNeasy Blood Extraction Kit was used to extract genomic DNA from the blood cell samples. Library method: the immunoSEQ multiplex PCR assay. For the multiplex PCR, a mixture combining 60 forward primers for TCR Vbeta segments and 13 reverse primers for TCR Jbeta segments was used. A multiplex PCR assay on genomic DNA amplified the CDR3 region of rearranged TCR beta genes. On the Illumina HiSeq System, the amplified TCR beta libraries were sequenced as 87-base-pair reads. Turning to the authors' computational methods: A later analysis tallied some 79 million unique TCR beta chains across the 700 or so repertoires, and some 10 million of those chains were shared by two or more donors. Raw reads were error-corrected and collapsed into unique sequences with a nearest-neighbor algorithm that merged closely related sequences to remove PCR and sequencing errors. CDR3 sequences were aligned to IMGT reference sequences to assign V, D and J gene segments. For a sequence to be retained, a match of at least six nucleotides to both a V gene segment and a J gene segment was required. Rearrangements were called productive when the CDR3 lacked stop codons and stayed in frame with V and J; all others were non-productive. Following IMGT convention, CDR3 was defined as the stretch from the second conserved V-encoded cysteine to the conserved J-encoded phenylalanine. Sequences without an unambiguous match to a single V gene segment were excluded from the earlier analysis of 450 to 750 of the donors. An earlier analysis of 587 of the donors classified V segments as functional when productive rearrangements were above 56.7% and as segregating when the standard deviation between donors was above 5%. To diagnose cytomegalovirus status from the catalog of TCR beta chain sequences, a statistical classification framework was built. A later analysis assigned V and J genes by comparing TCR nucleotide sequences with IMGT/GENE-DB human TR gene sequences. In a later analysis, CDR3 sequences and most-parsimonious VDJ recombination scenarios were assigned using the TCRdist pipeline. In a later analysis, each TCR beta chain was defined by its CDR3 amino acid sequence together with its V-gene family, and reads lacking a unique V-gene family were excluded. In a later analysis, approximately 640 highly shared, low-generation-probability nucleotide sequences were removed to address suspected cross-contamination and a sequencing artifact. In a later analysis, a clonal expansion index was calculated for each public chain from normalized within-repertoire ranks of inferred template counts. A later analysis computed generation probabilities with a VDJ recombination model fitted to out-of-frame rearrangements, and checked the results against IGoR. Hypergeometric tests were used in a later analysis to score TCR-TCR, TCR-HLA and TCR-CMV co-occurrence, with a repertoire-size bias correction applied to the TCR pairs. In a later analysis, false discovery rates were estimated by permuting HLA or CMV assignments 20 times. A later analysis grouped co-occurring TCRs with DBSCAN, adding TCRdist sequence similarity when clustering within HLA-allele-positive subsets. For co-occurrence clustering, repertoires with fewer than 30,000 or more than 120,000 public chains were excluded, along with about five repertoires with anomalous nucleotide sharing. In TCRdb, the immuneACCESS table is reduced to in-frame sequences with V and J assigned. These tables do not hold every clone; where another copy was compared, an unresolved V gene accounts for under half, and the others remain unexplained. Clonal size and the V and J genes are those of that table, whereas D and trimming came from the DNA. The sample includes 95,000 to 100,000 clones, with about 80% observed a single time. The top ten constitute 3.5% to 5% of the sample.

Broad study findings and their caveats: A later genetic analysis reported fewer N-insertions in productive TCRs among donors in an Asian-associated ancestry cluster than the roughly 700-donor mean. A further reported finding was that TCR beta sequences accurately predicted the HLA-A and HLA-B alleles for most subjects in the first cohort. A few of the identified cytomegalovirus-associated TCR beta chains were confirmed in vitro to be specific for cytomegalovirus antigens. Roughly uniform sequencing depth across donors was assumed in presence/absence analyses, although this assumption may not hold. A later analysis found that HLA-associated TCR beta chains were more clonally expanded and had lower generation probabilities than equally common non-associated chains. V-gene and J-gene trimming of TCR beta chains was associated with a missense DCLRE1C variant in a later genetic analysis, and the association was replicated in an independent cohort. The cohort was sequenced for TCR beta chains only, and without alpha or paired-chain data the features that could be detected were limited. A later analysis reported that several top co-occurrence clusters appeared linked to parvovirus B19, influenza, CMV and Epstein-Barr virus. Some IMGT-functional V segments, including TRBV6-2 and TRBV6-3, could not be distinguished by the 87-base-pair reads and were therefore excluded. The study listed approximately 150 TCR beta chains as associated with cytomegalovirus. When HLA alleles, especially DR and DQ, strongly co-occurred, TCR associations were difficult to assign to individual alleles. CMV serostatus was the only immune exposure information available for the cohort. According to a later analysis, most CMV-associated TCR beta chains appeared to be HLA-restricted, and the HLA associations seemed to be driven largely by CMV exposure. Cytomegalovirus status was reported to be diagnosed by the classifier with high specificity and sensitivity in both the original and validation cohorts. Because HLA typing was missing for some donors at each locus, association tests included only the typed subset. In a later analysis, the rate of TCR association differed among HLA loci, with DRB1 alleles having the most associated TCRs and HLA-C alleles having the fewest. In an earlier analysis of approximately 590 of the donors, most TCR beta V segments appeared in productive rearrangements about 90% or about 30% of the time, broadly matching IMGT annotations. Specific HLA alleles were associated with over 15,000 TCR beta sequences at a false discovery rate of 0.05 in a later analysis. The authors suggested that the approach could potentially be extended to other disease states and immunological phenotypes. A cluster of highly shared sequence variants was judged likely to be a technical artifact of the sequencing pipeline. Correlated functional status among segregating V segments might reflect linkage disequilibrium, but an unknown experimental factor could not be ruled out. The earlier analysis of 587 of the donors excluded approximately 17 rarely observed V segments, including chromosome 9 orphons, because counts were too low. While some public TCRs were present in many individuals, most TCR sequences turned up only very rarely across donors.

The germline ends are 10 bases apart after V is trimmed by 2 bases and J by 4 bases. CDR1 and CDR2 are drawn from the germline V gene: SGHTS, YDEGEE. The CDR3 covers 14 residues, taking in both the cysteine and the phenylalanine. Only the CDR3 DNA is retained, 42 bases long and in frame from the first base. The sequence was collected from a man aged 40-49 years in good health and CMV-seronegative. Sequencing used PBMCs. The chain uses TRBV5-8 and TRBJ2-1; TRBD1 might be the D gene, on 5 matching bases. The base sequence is TGTGCCAGCAGCTTCGCAGGGATATACAATGAGCAGTTCTTC. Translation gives CASSFAGIYNEQFF.